The rows below give T cell receptor beta chains drawn from one sample of a study of T cells in narcolepsy. Profiled with immunoSEQ multiplex PCR; TCRdb holds only in-frame clones, not every one. The sample lists about 32,000 clones, 60% to 85% seen once, with 3% to 4.5% in the top ten. Material for sequencing was memory (CD45RA-) CD4+ T cells from blood. The receptors derive from a human donor in good health. Each CDR3 is given with its conserved first and last residue. D genes are given only for firm matches. For some rows the clone size is stated as once, few or many, or as a class when expanded; others skip it.

>.|TRBJ1-2|.|TRBV6-5
CASSYSYASNYGYTF
TGTGCCAGCAGTTACTCGTATGCCTCAAACTATGGCTACACCTTC
>TRBD1|TRBJ2-7|.|TRBV4-1
CASSQAPTGVFYEQYF
TGCGCCAGCAGCCAAGCTCCGACAGGGGTTTTTTACGAGCAGTACTTC
>.|TRBJ2-2|.|TRBV5-6
CASRGAEYTGELFF
TGTGCCAGCAGGGGAGCGGAGTACACCGGGGAGCTGTTTTTT
>.|TRBJ1-1|.|TRBV11-3
CASSSPDQTPSTTEAFF
TGTGCCAGCAGCTCCCCGGACCAAACTCCCTCCACCACTGAAGCTTTCTTT
>TRBD2|TRBJ2-7|.|TRBV7-2
CASSLAGGPRYEQYF
TGTGCCAGCAGCTTAGCGGGAGGGCCCAGGTACGAGCAGTACTTC
>TRBD1|TRBJ1-2|.|TRBV5-1
CASSADRGREGYTF
TGCGCCAGCAGCGCGGACAGGGGGAGAGAAGGCTACACCTTC
>TRBD2|TRBJ2-1|.|TRBV7-2
CASSLTSGSNYEQFF
TGTGCCAGCAGCCTGACTAGCGGGAGTAACTATGAGCAGTTCTTC
>TRBD1|TRBJ2-1|.|TRBV7-3
CASSPGQGSPNEQFF
TGTGCCAGCAGCCCAGGACAGGGATCCCCCAATGAGCAGTTCTTC
>TRBD2|TRBJ2-7|.|TRBV19
CASRPTGTSGYKYF
TGTGCCAGTAGACCCACCGGGACTAGCGGTTATAAGTACTTC
>TRBD2|TRBJ2-1|.|TRBV4-1
CASSQEGTSGADNEQFF
TGCGCCAGCAGCCAAGAGGGGACTAGCGGGGCAGACAATGAGCAGTTCTTC
>TRBD2|TRBJ2-7|.|TRBV9
CASSVEASGRGIYEQYF
TGTGCCAGCAGCGTAGAAGCTAGCGGGAGGGGGATCTACGAGCAGTACTTC
>TRBD2|TRBJ2-1|.|TRBV5-4
CASSTPTSGSVRNEQFF
TGTGCCAGCAGCACCCCGACTAGCGGGAGCGTAAGGAATGAGCAGTTCTTC
>.|TRBJ2-1|.|TRBV11-3
CASSLERVSGEQFF
TGTGCCAGCAGCTTAGAAAGGGTTAGCGGAGAGCAGTTCTTC
>.|TRBJ2-5|.|TRBV30
CAWRDRKETQYF
TGTGCCTGGAGGGACAGAAAAGAGACCCAGTACTTC
>.|TRBJ2-2|few|TRBV5-1
CASSLGQSTGELFF
TGCGCCAGCAGCTTGGGACAAAGCACCGGGGAGCTGTTTTTT
>TRBD2|TRBJ2-7|.|TRBV10-3
CAISESVREARYEQYF
TGTGCCATCAGTGAGTCGGTGCGGGAGGCGAGGTACGAGCAGTACTTC
>.|TRBJ1-5|.|TRBV4-2
CASSLEAGVSNQPQHF
TGTGCCAGCAGCTTGGAGGCAGGGGTTAGCAATCAGCCCCAGCATTTT
>TRBD2|TRBJ2-1|.|TRBV7-7
CASSVSSGSSNEQFF
TGTGCCAGCAGCGTATCTAGCGGGAGCTCGAATGAGCAGTTCTTC
>.|TRBJ1-1|.|TRBV18
CASSPDQVGNFMNTEAFF
TGTGCCAGCTCACCGGATCAGGTTGGGAACTTCATGAACACTGAAGCTTTCTTT
>.|TRBJ1-5|.|TRBV2
CASSARPGMGNQPQHF
TGTGCCAGCAGTGCAAGGCCGGGAATGGGCAATCAGCCCCAGCATTTT
>.|TRBJ2-2|.|TRBV6-1
CASSEGGARELFF
TGTGCCAGCAGTGAAGGGGGGGCCCGGGAGCTGTTTTTT
>.|TRBJ2-3|.|TRBV10-1
CASSERVGDTQYF
TGCGCCAGCAGTGAAAGGGTTGGTGATACGCAGTATTTT